This TCR beta chain was captured by sequencing in a study of Tregs in tolerant kidney transplant recipients. The nonmyeloablative bone marrow transplants came from related graft donors, with transient mixed chimerism. Unstimulated Tregs (CD4+CD25+CD127-) and CD4+CD25- non-Tregs were sorted from PBMCs. Here immunoSEQ multiplex PCR was the method, and the copy in TCRdb shows in-frame clones only, minus some. Found here are 75,000 to 100,000 clones, 80% to 95% of them singletons; the top ten hold around 1.5%. Trimming took 5 bases from V and 0 from J; bases not matched to a gene: 4. Germline lookup yields CDR1 MDHEN and CDR2 SYDVKM. This CDR3 is 15 amino acids long.

Sequencing was performed on CD4+ T cells from blood (PBMCs), taken 12 months after the transplant. The chain employs TRBV28 and TRBJ2-5, with 9 bases fitting TRBD1. This clonotype originated in a human patient who received a combined kidney and bone marrow transplant. Part of the T cells may come from the graft donor. The DNA for the CDR3 is TGTGCCAGCAGTACGGGACAGGGCTACCAAGAGACCCAGTACTTC. Translation: CASSTGQGYQETQYF.